This T cell receptor (beta chain) originates from a study of long-term antiretroviral therapy in people with HIV. Study-level background: The earliest samples came about a decade before the 2015 immediate-ART recommendation.

Trimming pared 1 base from V and 1 base from J, leaving 13 bases between. The CDR3 runs to 16 residues. The germline V gene has CDR1 MGHRA and CDR2 YSYEKL. Sequencing used immunoSEQ v3.0 at survey level. Here immunoSEQ multiplex PCR was the method, and the copy in TCRdb shows in-frame clones only, minus some. The table lists roughly 18,000 clones, around 91% of them singletons. 1-10 million cryopreserved PBMC were held in samples before DNA extraction. This sequence originates from a man aged 45 to 65 with HIV. The sequences come from unsorted PBMCs, collected 4.2 years after starting antiretroviral therapy. The chain recombines TRBV4-1 with TRBJ1-1; D gene unclear. CDR3 DNA sequence: TGCGCCAGCAGCCAAGGTGTTTTCTACAAGAACACTGAAGCTTTCTTT. It specifies CASSQGVFYKNTEAFF.